This T cell receptor (beta chain) comes out of a study of blood T cell repertoires in COVID-19. The CDR3 runs 15 residues. Trimming at V came to 6 bases and at J to 1 base, leaving 5 bases not matched to a gene. Germline V gene data show CDR1 as MNHEY and CDR2 as SVGAGI. Method: immunoSEQ multiplex PCR; TCRdb's copy keeps in-frame clones and lacks some. The data contain roughly 180,000 clones, approximately 80% of them seen just once; the ten biggest clones take up under 15%. The source of this sequence is an older woman who had recovered from COVID-19. What was sequenced was PBMCs or T cells enriched from blood (not recorded which). V gene TRBV6-5 combines with J gene TRBJ2-3; 9 positions agree with TRBD2. CDR3 region: CASRKRGGGTDTQYF. The CDR3 DNA reads as TGTGCCAGCAGAAAACGCGGGGGGGGCACAGATACGCAGTATTTT.